The entry below describes one T cell receptor (beta chain). The data were taken from a study of cytomegalovirus exposure and HLA in healthy donors. Overall study: An early data release held some 85 million unique TCRs from HLA-typed donors.

PCR employed 60 Vbeta and 13 Jbeta primers. Method: immunoSEQ multiplex PCR; TCRdb's copy keeps in-frame clones and lacks some. The data show 150,000 or so clones, approximately 82% seen once. The receptor was derived from a male donor in good health and CMV-seropositive. Input material: PBMCs.

This chain's CDR3 is CASSPSLQRDTQYF. For the CDR3, the DNA is TGTGCCAGCAGCCCTAGCCTCCAGAGGGATACGCAGTATTTT. The rearrangement links TRBV7-9 to TRBJ2-3; perhaps TRBD2 as D (5 bases). CDR3 length equals 14 residues. Germline lookup yields CDR1 SEHNR and CDR2 FQNEAQ (reference sequence). Between the trimmed V and J ends, which lost 5 bases and 6 bases, there was a span of 15 bases.